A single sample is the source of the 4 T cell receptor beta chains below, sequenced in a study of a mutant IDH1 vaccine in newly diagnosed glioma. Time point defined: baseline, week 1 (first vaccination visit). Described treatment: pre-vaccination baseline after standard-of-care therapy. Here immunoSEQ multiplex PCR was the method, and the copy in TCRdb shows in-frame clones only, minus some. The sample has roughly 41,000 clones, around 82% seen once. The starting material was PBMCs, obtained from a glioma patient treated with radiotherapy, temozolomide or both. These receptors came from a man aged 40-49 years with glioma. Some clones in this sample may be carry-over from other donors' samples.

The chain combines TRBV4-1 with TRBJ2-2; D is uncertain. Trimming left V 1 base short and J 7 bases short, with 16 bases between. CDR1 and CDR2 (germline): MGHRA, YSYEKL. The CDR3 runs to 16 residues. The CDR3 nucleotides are TGCGCCAGCAGCCAAGTCGACATGGGATTCGTCGGGGAGCTGTTTTTT. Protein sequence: CASSQVDMGFVGELFF.

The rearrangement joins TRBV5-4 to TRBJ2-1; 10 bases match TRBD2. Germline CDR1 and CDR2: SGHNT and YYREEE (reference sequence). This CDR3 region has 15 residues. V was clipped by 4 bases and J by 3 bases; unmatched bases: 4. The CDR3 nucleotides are TGTGCCAGCAGCCCGGGGACTAGCGACTACAATGAGCAGTTCTTC. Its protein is CASSPGTSDYNEQFF.

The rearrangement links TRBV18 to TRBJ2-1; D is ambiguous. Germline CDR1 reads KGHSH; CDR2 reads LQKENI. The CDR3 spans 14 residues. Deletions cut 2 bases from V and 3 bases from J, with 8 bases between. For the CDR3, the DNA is TGTGCCAGCTCACCAGACTTAAACTACAATGAGCAGTTCTTC. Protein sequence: CASSPDLNYNEQFF.

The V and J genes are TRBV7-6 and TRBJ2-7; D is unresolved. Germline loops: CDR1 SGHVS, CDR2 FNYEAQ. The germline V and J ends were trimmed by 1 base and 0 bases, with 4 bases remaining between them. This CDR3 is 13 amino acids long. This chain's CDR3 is CASSLESSYEQYF. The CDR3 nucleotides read TGTGCCAGCAGCTTAGAGAGCTCCTACGAGCAGTACTTC.